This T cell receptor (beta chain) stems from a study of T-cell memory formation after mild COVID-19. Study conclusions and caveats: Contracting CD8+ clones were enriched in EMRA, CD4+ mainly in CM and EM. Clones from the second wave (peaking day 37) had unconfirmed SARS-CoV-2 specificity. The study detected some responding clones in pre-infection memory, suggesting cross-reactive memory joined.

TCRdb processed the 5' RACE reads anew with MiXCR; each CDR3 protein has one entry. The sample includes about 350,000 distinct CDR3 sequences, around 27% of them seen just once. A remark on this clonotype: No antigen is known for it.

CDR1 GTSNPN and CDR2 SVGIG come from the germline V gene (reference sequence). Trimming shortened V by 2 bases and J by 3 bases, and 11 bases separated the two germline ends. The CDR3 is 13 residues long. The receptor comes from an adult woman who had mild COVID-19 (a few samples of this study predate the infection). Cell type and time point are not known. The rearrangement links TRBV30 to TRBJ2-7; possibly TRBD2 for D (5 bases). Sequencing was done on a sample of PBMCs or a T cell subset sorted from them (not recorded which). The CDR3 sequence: CAWSLGLSYEQYF. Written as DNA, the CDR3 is TGTGCCTGGAGTCTCGGACTGAGCTACGAGCAGTACTTC.